This T cell receptor (beta chain) was identified during a study of T-cell reconstitution after alpha-beta-depleted transplantation in children. Unique molecular identifiers featured in how the TCRbeta library was prepared. TCRdb used MiXCR to reprocess the PCR reads, holding one entry per CDR3 protein. The repertoire holds 15,000 to 20,000 distinct CDR3 sequences, with around 12% as singletons. This clonotype was seen many times. The CDR3 runs to 14 residues. Unmatched junction bases numbered 4, after V lost 6 bases and J lost 7 bases. CDR1 and CDR2 (germline): SNHLY, FYNNEI. The TCR was taken from a boy in the first two years of life who had a stem cell transplant for Wiskott-Aldrich syndrome, so the T cells may come from the graft donor. The sample here was PBMCs, mostly from graft donor cells, taken 180 days after TCRalphabeta/CD19-depleted stem cell transplant. The chain is built from TRBV2 and TRBJ2-1; 12 nucleotides agree with TRBD2. CDR3 nucleotide sequence: TGTGCCAGCAGGGGACTAGCGGGCGGAAATGAGCAGTTCTTC. This sequence encodes CASRGLAGGNEQFF.